This T cell receptor (beta chain) was captured in a study of blood T cells in healthy people across ages (dated by TCRdb to about 2015). Describing the broader study: In model experiments, template switching captured about one uniquely barcoded TCR beta cDNA molecule for every two T cells. For two donors (one aged 18 to 29 and one aged 80 or older), the study analyzed two additional independent replicas of 1 million unique cDNA reads from the same blood draw. Age-related changes in TCR beta repertoire diversity were measured in the study by deep sequencing normalized with unique cDNA molecular identifiers. Donors were grouped into four age groups: young (average approximately 16 years), middle-aged (under 40), aged (62) and long-lived (less than 85). Donors of different ages were randomly distributed across sequencing lanes to avoid experimental bias.

Relative to germline, V is 11 bases shorter and J is 5 bases shorter, with 15 bases between their ends. The CDR3 spans 12 residues, from the cysteine through the phenylalanine. Of all the DNA, just the CDR3 is kept, 36 bases in frame from base 1. As encoded in the germline V gene, CDR1 is WSHSY while CDR2 is SAAADI. Receptor libraries were prepared by 5' RACE. TCRdb names Illumina HiSeq 2500 as the instrument used. A second PCR of about 6 to 11 cycles was performed with a sample-barcoded 5' primer and a J-beta primer mix. A template-switch 5' adaptor carrying 12 random nucleotides introduced a unique molecular identifier onto each TCR beta cDNA molecule. Each sample yielded at least 3 million CDR3-containing paired-end reads. First-strand cDNA was synthesized from all RNA with the Mint cDNA synthesis kit, primed by a TRBC-specific oligonucleotide. Following uracil-DNA glycosylase treatment, all cDNA underwent a first 18-cycle PCR with the universal primers M1SS and BC2_uni_R. Under the source paper's analysis protocol: For normalization, 1 million high-quality reads, each with a distinct molecular identifier, were randomly selected from each sample. Reads sharing molecular identifiers were discarded rather than binned into consensus sequences. MiTCR, run with a Q25 quality threshold and the strictest error-elimination algorithm, handled CDR3 identification, clonotype clustering and error correction. A nonparametric unseen species model with Euler transformation was used to estimate lower-bound total TCR beta diversity. TCRdb itself trimmed the public reads at Q25 with fastp, ran MiXCR and retained productive beta chains. Every entry covers one CDR3 protein and lists the most common genes and DNA from its rows. The V and J calls were not made by the authors but by TCRdb's processing. This sample has approximately 1.5 million distinct CDR3 sequences in its table, and 30% to 40% of those were observed once. 11% of the sample lies in the top ten.

Study-level results and caveats: Total diversity estimates from one million sequenced T cells were considered lower bounds and underestimates. A strong correlation was found between observed TCR beta diversity and the percentage of naive T cells measured by flow cytometry. As age increased, observed TCR beta diversity per million T cells dropped in a roughly linear way, and a significant reduction was already evident by age around 41. The long-lived group showed more naive CD4+ T cells, fewer expanded clones and increased TCR diversity than the aged group, suggesting age selection. Because the CMV infection status of the donors was unknown, age-related changes in expanded clonotypes may potentially have been confounded. Because profiling used bulk unsorted PBMCs, naive and antigen-experienced compartments could not be compared conclusively.

In its sample, this clonotype was seen many times. The antigen this receptor binds is unknown. Qualities for individual bases were not recorded, and no much larger clone is one base off. The donors were roughly 38 Caucasian individuals from Russia, aged 6 to 90 years, who were systemically healthy. Each donor gave roughly 9 milliliters of peripheral blood, drawn into EDTA-treated Vacutainer tubes. PBMCs were isolated by Ficoll-Paque density-gradient centrifugation, with at least 7 million obtained per sample. Trizol reagent was used to extract total RNA from the PBMCs, yielding at least 6 micrograms per sample. Naive CD45RAhigh/CD27high T cell percentages were measured by flow cytometry on a PBMC aliquot from every donor.

The sequence links TRBV10-2 to TRBJ2-5; the D segment could be TRBD2, given 6 matching bases. The source material was blood. This sequence originates from a woman aged 30 to 39 in good health. The bases read TGCGCCCTATGGGGGGATGCGGAGACCCAGTACTTC. This sequence encodes CALWGDAETQYF.